This T cell receptor beta chain was retrieved from a study of cytomegalovirus exposure and HLA in healthy donors. The PCR was carried out with 60 Vbeta primers and 13 Jbeta primers. TCRdb's copy holds only in-frame clones and misses some; the assay was immunoSEQ multiplex PCR. This repertoire includes 95,000 to 150,000 clones. This CDR3 comprises 15 residues. Trimming removed 0 bases at V and 5 bases at J, with 13 bases between. Germline CDR1 SGHDN, CDR2 FVKESK. Study results and limitations: Later analysis reportedly placed an Asian-associated ancestry cluster below the roughly 680-donor mean in N-insertions. Later genetic work tied a missense DCLRE1C variant to beta-chain V and J trimming.

A note on this clone: The antigen is not known.

This clonotype originated in a man aged 25 to 40 in good health and CMV-seronegative. Sequencing was done on a sample of PBMCs. The genes are TRBV14 and TRBJ1-1, with D possibly TRBD1 on 6 matching bases. The DNA of the CDR3 is TGTGCCAGCAGCCAAGATGTGGGGGGGCGGACTGAAGCTTTCTTT. As protein: CASSQDVGGRTEAFF.